What follows are 12 T cell receptor beta chains derived from one specimen sequenced in a study of T-cell reconstitution after alpha-beta-depleted transplantation in children. Unique molecular identifiers were built into the TCRbeta library. TCRdb re-called the PCR reads with MiXCR, one entry per CDR3 protein. The data contain about 260,000 distinct CDR3 sequences, roughly 8.2% of them singletons. Here the sequenced sample was PBMCs, mostly from graft donor cells, taken 180 days after TCRalphabeta/CD19-depleted stem cell transplant. The receptors here all came from a male patient aged 10 to 17 who had a stem cell transplant for acute lymphoblastic leukemia, so the T cells may come from the graft donor.

V usage is TRBV4-2 and J usage is TRBJ2-5, with TRBD2 matching over 7 bases. This CDR3 comprises 16 residues. In germline, CDR1 is LGHNA, CDR2 YNFKEQ. Trimming took 0 bases from V and 5 from J; bases not matched to a gene: 9. In DNA form, the CDR3 reads TGTGCCAGCAGCCAAGATATACGGGGGGAGAGCGAGACCCAGTACTTC. This encodes CASSQDIRGESETQYF.

The sample holds many counts of this clonotype. This chain uses TRBV5-1 with TRBJ1-1; D gene unclear. Germline CDR1 is SGHRS and CDR2 is YFSETQ. The V end was cut by 5 bases, the J end by 10 bases, with 21 bases between. The CDR3 runs 14 residues. The CDR3 sequence: CASRATRARIGAFF. The CDR3 bases are TGCGCCAGCAGGGCAACACGAGCTAGGATCGGAGCTTTCTTT.

The table lists this clonotype with many counts. V usage is TRBV28 and J usage is TRBJ2-5, with D tentatively TRBD2 (5 bases). Germline V gives CDR1 MDHEN, CDR2 SYDVKM. The CDR3 totals 14 residues. The V and J ends lost 5 bases and 5 bases respectively, with 15 bases between them. The CDR3 is CASSPLDTGETQYF. In DNA, the CDR3 is TGTGCCAGCAGTCCTCTAGATACGGGGGAGACCCAGTACTTC.

This clonotype has ten or more counts. This chain uses TRBV15 with TRBJ2-3; D is unresolved. Germline CDR1 reads LNHNV; CDR2 reads YYDKDF (reference sequence). V gave up 1 base and J gave up 0 bases, with 2 bases separating them. CDR3 length equals 13 residues. The CDR3 coding sequence is TGTGCCACCAGCAGAGCTAGCACAGATACGCAGTATTTT. It specifies CATSRASTDTQYF.

This clonotype was counted many times. V gene TRBV20-1 combines with J gene TRBJ2-7; D is ambiguous. The CDR3 runs to 13 residues. V was cut by 5 bases and J by 0 bases, with 11 bases left in between. Germline lookup yields CDR1 DFQATT and CDR2 SNEGSKA (reference sequence). CDR3 nucleotides: TGCAGTGCTTCGGGCCCGAGCTCCTACGAGCAGTACTTC. The encoded protein is CSASGPSSYEQYF.

Concerning this clonotype: A clone one base away is much larger, so this may be a read error. The CDR3 sequence is CASRSARSYGYTF. DNA of the CDR3: TGTGCCAGCAGATCGGCACGGTCCTATGGCTACACCTTC. The rearrangement uses TRBV28 and TRBJ1-2; D gene uncertain. The CDR3 length is 13 residues. Germline V gives CDR1 MDHEN, CDR2 SYDVKM. The V and J ends lost 6 bases and 4 bases respectively, with 12 bases between them.

This clonotype was seen at least ten times. The rearrangement uses TRBV7-6 and TRBJ2-1; D is possibly TRBD2 (6 bases). The CDR3 length is 15 residues. The ends were cut back, 7 bases at V and 4 bases at J, with 17 bases in the middle. In germline, CDR1 is SGHVS, CDR2 FNYEAQ. The CDR3 protein is CASILQAGTYNEQFF. The CDR3 DNA reads TGTGCCAGCATCCTGCAGGCGGGGACTTACAATGAGCAGTTCTTC.

This clonotype was picked up many times. This chain connects TRBV18 to TRBJ2-7; no clear D gene. The germline V gene has CDR1 KGHSH and CDR2 LQKENI. CDR3 size: 15 residues. V shed 3 bases and J shed 3 bases, with 15 bases lying between them. CDR3 sequence reads: CASSPSHRSDYEQYF. As DNA, the CDR3 is TGTGCCAGCTCACCCAGCCATCGGTCAGACTACGAGCAGTACTTC.

This clonotype came up many times. V is TRBV7-9 and J is TRBJ2-1; possible D gene TRBD1, 6 bases. Germline CDR1 is SEHNR and CDR2 is FQNEAQ (reference sequence). The V and J ends lost 6 bases and 7 bases respectively, with 10 bases between them. The CDR3 sequence is 12 residues long. The CDR3 sequence is CASRGAQNEQFF. CDR3 nucleotide sequence: TGTGCCAGCAGGGGGGCACAAAATGAGCAGTTCTTC. The full variable domain, its missing parts supplied by reference TRBV7-9 and TRBJ2-1, is DTGVSQNPRHKITKRGQNVTFRCDPISEHNRLYWYRQTLGQGPEFLTYFQNEAQLEKSRLLSDRFSAERPKGSFSTLEIQRTEQGDSAMYLCASRGAQNEQFFGPGTRLTVL.

This clonotype was picked up many times. The rearrangement joins TRBV7-9 to TRBJ2-1; D gene unclear. Germline assignment: CDR1 SEHNR and CDR2 FQNEAQ (reference sequence). V was pared by 8 bases and J by 8 bases, with 10 bases between. This CDR3 has 11 residues. In DNA form, the CDR3 reads TGTGCCAGCCTAGGTTTTGATGAGCAGTTCTTC. Protein product: CASLGFDEQFF.

This clonotype was detected many times. The rearrangement joins TRBV28 to TRBJ2-5, with 12 bases identical to TRBD1. This CDR3 has 16 residues. V trimming: 6 bases; J trimming: 3 bases; junction bases outside the gene matches: 8. Germline V lookup: CDR1 MDHEN, CDR2 SYDVKM. The CDR3 here is CASSWLGQGAKETQYF. The CDR3 coding sequence is TGTGCCAGCAGCTGGCTGGGACAGGGGGCCAAAGAGACCCAGTACTTC.

In this sample, this clonotype turned up once. This chain links TRBV3-1 with TRBJ2-7, with D possibly matching TRBD2 (6 bases). There are 16 residues in the CDR3. The germline CDR1 and CDR2 sequences are LGHDT and YNNKEL (reference sequence). V was cut by 3 bases and J by 1 base, with 16 bases left in between. The CDR3 protein is CASSHLTGTPSYEQYF. The CDR3 region has the DNA TGTGCCAGCAGCCACCTAACCGGGACTCCTTCCTACGAGCAGTACTTC.